The entry that follows covers one TCR beta chain sequence. Its antigen remains unidentified. No base quality information exists; no much larger clone differs at one position. This entry belongs to a study of blood T cell repertoires in COVID-19 (dated by TCRdb to 2018 to 2021). About the study as a whole: Samples covering the acute and convalescent phases of COVID-19 were provided by collaborators in the United States, Italy and Spain. Subjects who had been exposed to COVID-19, were actively infected with it, or had recovered from it provided the deeply sampled blood TCRbeta repertoires that made up the dataset. The material from the prospective study consisted of cDNA or gDNA derived from T cells, B-cell-depleted T cells, or PBMCs. The samples were drawn from two sources: the first 160 participants of the ongoing ImmuneRACE study, and some 1,300 subjects contributed by 6 global collaborators. A de-identified subject ID, COVID-19 status, age in years and sex were almost always included in the sample metadata. The repertoires were made available in a free public database intended to serve as a resource for research on the immune response to SARS-CoV-2. HLA class I and class II types, where available, came from metadata supplied by the sample provider rather than from assay-based typing.

The immunoSEQ Assay, a bias-controlled multiplex PCR, was used to amplify TCRbeta CDR3 regions from genomic DNA. Turning to the authors' computational methods: The number of nucleated cells in each sample was estimated by amplification of reference gene primers within the assay. To quantify the absolute abundance of each unique TCRbeta CDR3 rearrangement, sequence reads were collapsed and filtered. For each sample, productive Simpson clonality was calculated by taking the square root of Simpson's diversity index across productive rearrangements. Drawn from immuneACCESS, this table holds only the in-frame rearrangements with V and J called that TCRdb kept. Clones are partly lost; checked studies trace under half to an unresolved V gene and leave the rest unexplained. V and J calls plus clone size are reproduced from that table; the DNA served to infer D and trimming. The sample table contains approximately 150,000 clones; only one count was recorded for roughly 88% of them. Over 5% of the sample is held by the ten biggest clonotypes.

Beyond this particular receptor, the publication reports: Clinical and demographic metadata were provided uncurated, with the amount varying by source and participant.

Enrolling through a virtual design, the prospective study's participants ranged in age from roughly 18 to 90 years and lived across roughly 23 United States geographic areas. To assign participants to cohorts, the prospective study relied on clinical history that participants themselves reported in a screening survey and a study questionnaire. Exposed participants had been in contact, within 2 weeks of entering the study, with a person who had a PCR-confirmed or clinician-diagnosed case of COVID-19. Mobile phlebotomists in the prospective study collected whole blood, serum and a nasopharyngeal or oropharyngeal swab from every participant. Prospective study participants could optionally give additional blood draws and questionnaires over an approximately two-month period. Prospective study blood samples were shipped either frozen or at room temperature before DNA extraction. CDR1 and CDR2 are read off the germline V gene (reference sequence) as SEHNR and FQNEAQ. The CDR3 contains 16 residues, cysteine and phenylalanine counted. The sequence is cut down to CDR3 DNA, 48 bases in frame from base 1. V and J are truncated by 1 base and 6 bases respectively, leaving an intervening sequence of 18 bases.

Source material: PBMCs or T cells enriched from blood (not recorded which). The chain is assembled from TRBV7-9 and TRBJ1-2; too little of a D gene remains to name it. The clonotype originates from a man aged 65 to 79 who had been exposed to COVID-19. CDR3 sequence: CASSLGLEGSLNGYTF. The DNA is as follows: TGTGCCAGCAGCTTAGGTCTTGAGGGTTCCCTGAATGGCTACACCTTC.